The next 30 T cell receptor beta chains were all read from a single sample in a study of blood T cell repertoires in COVID-19 (TCRdb year 2020). The method was the immunoSEQ multiplex PCR assay. TCRdb retrieved this table from immuneACCESS and kept in-frame rearrangements only. Not all clones are present; in checked studies, unresolved V genes account for under half, and no reason is known for the remainder. For this sample the table gives roughly 200,000 clones, of which more than 80% were detected only once. 11% of the sample lies in the top ten. The sequenced material came from peripheral blood. These receptors were taken from a woman aged 35 to 49 with COVID-19, enrolled during active disease.

This clone appeared a single time. The chain links TRBV12-3 or TRBV12-4 to TRBJ2-1; D is uncertain. The V end lost 3 bases, the J end lost 9 bases, and 3 bases lay between the germline ends. The CDR3 is 10 amino acids. CDR3 region: CASSFSEQFF. The CDR3 DNA follows: TGTGCCAGCAGTTTTAGTGAGCAGTTCTTC.

The chain couples TRBV20-1 to TRBJ2-1, with TRBD2 as a possible D gene (6 bases). In germline, CDR1 is DFQATT, CDR2 SNEGSKA (reference sequence). The CDR3 loop spans 14 amino acids. V was pared by 3 bases and J by 4 bases, with 13 bases between. The CDR3 DNA sequence: TGCAGTGCTAGTTATTGGCGGGGTTACAATGAGCAGTTCTTC. Residues: CSASYWRGYNEQFF.

About this clone itself: The same CDR3 arises from other DNA sequences in this sample as well. This rearrangement joins TRBV11-2 to TRBJ2-7, with D possibly matching TRBD1 (5 bases). The CDR3 runs 13 residues. In germline, CDR1 is SGHAT, CDR2 FQNNGV. V was trimmed by 0 bases and J by 4 bases, leaving 7 bases between them. The CDR3: CASSLDRAYEQYF. CDR3 nucleotides: TGTGCCAGCAGCTTAGACAGGGCTTACGAGCAGTACTTC.

V is TRBV30 and J is TRBJ2-2; a possible D gene is TRBD1 (5 bases). The CDR3 loop spans 13 amino acids. V dropped 5 bases and J dropped 0 bases, with 7 bases sitting between them. Germline V gene sequence: CDR1 GTSNPN, CDR2 SVGIG (reference sequence). The DNA of the CDR3 is TGTGCCTGGGACAGAGCGAACACCGGGGAGCTGTTTTTT. As protein: CAWDRANTGELFF.

The sample holds a few counts of this clone. This chain connects TRBV30 to TRBJ1-1; D gene ambiguous. This CDR3 is 12 amino acids long. Germline V lookup: CDR1 GTSNPN, CDR2 SVGIG (reference sequence). The V end was cut by 5 bases, the J end by 6 bases, with 13 bases between. The CDR3 DNA is TGTGCCTGGCTAAGAGGCGCGGCTGAAGCTTTCTTT. As protein: CAWLRGAAEAFF.

This clone was observed a single time. The J gene is TRBJ1-1, the V gene TRBV2; D is perhaps TRBD1 (5 bases). CDR1 SNHLY and CDR2 FYNNEI come from the germline V gene. The CDR3 runs 13 residues. The germline V and J ends were trimmed by 5 bases and 6 bases, with 13 bases remaining between them. As DNA, the CDR3 is TGTGCCAGCAGTTTTACGGACACACCTGAAGCTTTCTTT. Translation gives CASSFTDTPEAFF.

The chain recombines TRBV11-2 with TRBJ1-5; D gene unclear. Germline V gene lookup returns CDR1 SGHAT and CDR2 FQNNGV. V dropped 1 base and J dropped 4 bases, with 5 bases sitting between them. The CDR3 has 13 residues. The CDR3 DNA reads as TGTGCCAGCAGCTTAGCGGGGAATCAGCCCCAGCATTTT. Amino acids: CASSLAGNQPQHF.

As regards this clone: Other DNA sequences from this sample encode an identical CDR3 as well. The chain combines TRBV12-3 or TRBV12-4 with TRBJ1-1; tentatively, D is TRBD1 (5 bases). The CDR3 extends over 13 amino acids. Trimming left V 2 bases short and J 2 bases short, with 6 bases between. The CDR3 DNA reads as TGTGCCAGCAGTTTACAGGGAAACACTGAAGCTTTCTTT. Residues: CASSLQGNTEAFF.

The chain recombines TRBV5-6 with TRBJ2-7; D unclear. The CDR3 loop spans 14 amino acids. Germline V gene data show CDR1 as SGHDT and CDR2 as YYEEEE. Trimming cost V 0 bases and J 0 bases, with 7 bases left between them. This CDR3 reads CASSLVSGSYEQYF. CDR3 DNA sequence: TGTGCCAGCAGCTTGGTGTCAGGCTCCTACGAGCAGTACTTC. Full variable domain (outside the CDR3, taken from reference TRBV5-6 and TRBJ2-7): DAGVTQSPTHLIKTRGQQVTLRCSPKSGHDTVSWYQQALGQGPQFIFQYYEEEERQRGNFPDRFSGHQFPNYSSELNVNALLLGDSALYLCASSLVSGSYEQYFGPGTRLTVT.

The V gene is TRBV29-1, the J gene TRBJ2-2; 12 positions match TRBD2. The trim removed 4 bases at V and 3 bases at J, leaving 6 bases unmatched. The CDR3 has 16 amino acids. Germline-derived CDR1 and CDR2 are SQVTM and ANQGSEA. The CDR3 is CSVGLLAGGYTGELFF. In nucleotides, the CDR3 is TGCAGCGTTGGTCTCCTAGCGGGAGGGTACACCGGGGAGCTGTTTTTT.

V and J are TRBV7-8 and TRBJ2-7; 7 nucleotides match TRBD2. Germline values: CDR1 SGHVS, CDR2 FQNEAQ. CDR3 length: 15 residues. Germline trimming cut 5 bases from V and 3 bases from J; bases unmatched to any gene: 10. The CDR3: CASSPRRDYYYEQYF. CDR3 bases: TGTGCCAGCAGCCCGAGGCGGGACTACTACTACGAGCAGTACTTC.

The V call is TRBV10-3, the J call TRBJ2-1, with D possibly matching TRBD2 (5 bases). There are 13 residues in the CDR3. Trimming shortened V by 5 bases and J by 7 bases, and 12 bases separated the two germline ends. CDR1 ENHRY and CDR2 SYGVKD come from the germline V gene. CDR3: CAISTRTGNEQFF. For the CDR3, the DNA is TGTGCCATCAGTACCAGGACGGGAAATGAGCAGTTCTTC.

The chain recombines TRBV25-1 with TRBJ2-1, with a weak D call TRBD2 (5 bases). The CDR3 extends over 16 amino acids. Germline V gene data show CDR1 as MGHDK and CDR2 as SYGVNS. V was cut by 0 bases and J by 4 bases, with 13 bases left in between. The CDR3 reads CASSEYRGAAYNEQFF. The DNA of the CDR3 is TGTGCCAGCAGTGAATATCGGGGAGCGGCTTACAATGAGCAGTTCTTC.

This sequence joins TRBV5-1 and TRBJ2-3; maybe TRBD2 (6 bases). This CDR3 contains 15 residues. Germline values: CDR1 SGHRS, CDR2 YFSETQ. V dropped 0 bases and J dropped 0 bases, with 8 bases sitting between them. The CDR3 DNA reads TGCGCCAGCAGCTTGGCCGGGGGTAGCACAGATACGCAGTATTTT. It translates to CASSLAGGSTDTQYF.

The sample holds a few counts of this clone. The chain combines TRBV7-2 with TRBJ1-5, with a tentative D call TRBD1 (5 bases). Germline CDR1 is SGHTA and CDR2 is FQGNSA. The V end was cut by 3 bases, the J end by 6 bases, with 15 bases between. This CDR3 comprises 15 residues. The CDR3 here is CASSLGGRLGQPQHF. The CDR3 DNA reads TGTGCCAGCAGCTTGGGGGGGAGGCTCGGTCAGCCCCAGCATTTT.

CDR3 sequence reads: CASSLGLIGGLTERDTQYF. The CDR3 region has the DNA TGTGCCAGCAGCTTAGGGTTAATTGGTGGGTTGACAGAAAGGGATACGCAGTATTTT. The chain joins TRBV7-8 to TRBJ2-3; TRBD1 might be the D (5 bases). CDR1 and CDR2 from the germline V gene are SGHVS and FQNEAQ. The V end was cut by 1 base, the J end by 6 bases, with 26 bases between. The CDR3 extends over 19 amino acids. Full variable domain (rest looked up from reference TRBV7-8 and TRBJ2-3): GAGVSQSPRYKVAKRGQDVALRCDPISGHVSLFWYQQALGQGPEFLTYFQNEAQLDKSGLPSDRFFAERPEGSVSTLKIQRTQQEDSAVYLCASSLGLIGGLTERDTQYFGPGTRLTVL.

The chain combines TRBV11-2 with TRBJ2-2; D possibly corresponds to TRBD2 (6 bases). The CDR3 spans 15 residues. The germline V gene encodes CDR1 SGHAT and CDR2 FQNNGV. Trimming pared 3 bases from V and 1 base from J, leaving 9 bases between. In DNA form, the CDR3 reads TGTGCCAGCAGCTTTGGTAGCGGGAACACCGGGGAGCTGTTTTTT. Encoded protein: CASSFGSGNTGELFF.

The rearrangement links TRBV6-1 to TRBJ2-3; TRBD2 aligns across 10 bases. The V and J ends lost 3 bases and 2 bases, in that order; junction bases with no gene match: 5. The CDR3 loop spans 16 amino acids. Germline CDR1 MNHNS, CDR2 SASEGT. CDR3 protein: CASSDPSGGSTDTQYF. In nucleotides, the CDR3 is TGTGCCAGCAGTGACCCTAGCGGGGGTTCCACAGATACGCAGTATTTT.

The chain has TRBV10-3 and TRBJ2-5; 12 bases fit TRBD2. The J segment lost 2 bases and the V segment lost 1 base, leaving 5 bases of the junction unmatched. Germline CDR1 and CDR2: ENHRY and SYGVKD. This CDR3 is built from 17 residues. The chain's CDR3 is CAISELPGTSGQETQYF. CDR3 nucleotide sequence: TGTGCCATCAGTGAGTTACCCGGGACTAGCGGGCAAGAGACCCAGTACTTC.

In DNA form, the CDR3 reads TGTGCCACCAGCAGAAAACAGGATTACACTGAAGCTTTCTTT. Translation gives CATSRKQDYTEAFF. The V and J genes are TRBV15 and TRBJ1-1, with D perhaps TRBD1 (5 bases). V was trimmed by 2 bases and J by 3 bases, leaving 10 bases between them. The CDR3 consists of 14 residues. In germline, CDR1 is LNHNV, CDR2 YYDKDF (reference sequence).

This chain joins TRBV12-5 and TRBJ2-1; D unresolved. The V end was cut by 1 base, the J end by 10 bases, with 8 bases between. CDR3 length: 12 residues. The germline V gene encodes CDR1 LGHNT and CDR2 FRNRAP. The CDR3 sequence: CASGLDGREQFF. In DNA form, the CDR3 reads TGTGCTAGTGGTTTGGACGGTAGAGAGCAGTTCTTC.

V usage is TRBV18 and J usage is TRBJ1-2; TRBD1 matches at 8 bases. CDR3 length: 15 amino acids. The germline CDR1 and CDR2 sequences are KGHSH and LQKENI. With V trimmed by 2 bases and J by 7 bases, 9 bases remained unmatched. The chain's CDR3 is CASSPVIGTGPGYTF. The CDR3, as DNA: TGTGCCAGCTCACCAGTCATAGGGACAGGCCCTGGCTACACCTTC.

The chain combines TRBV28 with TRBJ2-1; 10 bases are a match to TRBD2. Looked up from germline, CDR1 is MDHEN and CDR2 is SYDVKM. The CDR3 covers 15 residues. V shed 5 bases and J 6 bases; nucleotides not matched to a gene: 7. The CDR3 reads CASSPLAGVINEQFF. The CDR3 DNA reads TGTGCCAGCAGTCCCCTAGCGGGGGTCATCAATGAGCAGTTCTTC.

This clone was recorded only once. Within the sample, other DNA sequences also encode this same CDR3. The chain carries TRBV6-5 and TRBJ1-1; D is unclear. Germline V gene lookup returns CDR1 MNHEY and CDR2 SVGAGI. Trimming stripped 2 bases from V and 1 base from J, with 5 bases between. CDR3 size: 13 residues. CDR3 residues: CASSYTRNTEAFF. The CDR3 region has the DNA TGTGCCAGCAGTTACACGAGGAACACTGAAGCTTTCTTT.

The rearrangement joins TRBV5-8 to TRBJ1-1, with D maybe TRBD1 (5 bases). The V and J ends lost 0 bases and 0 bases respectively, with 12 bases between them. This CDR3 is 16 amino acids long. Germline loops: CDR1 SGHTS, CDR2 YDEGEE. The CDR3 loop is CASSLGQGNLNTEAFF. CDR3 DNA sequence: TGTGCCAGCAGCTTGGGGCAGGGCAACCTGAACACTGAAGCTTTCTTT.

This chain links TRBV7-2 with TRBJ2-2, with 9 bases that match TRBD2. Germline CDR1 is SGHTA and CDR2 is FQGNSA. The CDR3 is 19 residues long. The ends lost 5 bases at V and 3 bases at J; junction bases unmatched: 16. This CDR3 reads CASSPAAHSGGFDTGELFF. The CDR3 DNA is TGTGCCAGCAGCCCCGCCGCGCATAGCGGGGGCTTCGACACCGGGGAGCTGTTTTTT. The whole variable domain, remainder taken from reference TRBV7-2 and TRBJ2-2, is GAGVSQSPSNKVTEKGKDVELRCDPISGHTALYWYRQSLGQGLEFLIYFQGNSAPDKSGLPSDRFSAERTGGSVSTLTIQRTQQEDSAVYLCASSPAAHSGGFDTGELFFGEGSRLTVL.

This clone was seen at least ten times. The identical CDR3 is also encoded by other nucleotide sequences in the sample. The CDR3 loop reads CASSYTGQYNSPLHF. CDR3 coding DNA: TGTGCCAGCAGTTACACCGGACAGTATAATTCACCCCTCCACTTT. The chain joins TRBV6-5 to TRBJ1-6; TRBD1 might be the D (6 bases). The CDR3 consists of 15 residues. Germline loops: CDR1 MNHEY, CDR2 SVGAGI. V lost 2 bases to trimming and J lost 4 bases, with 9 bases between them.

V and J are TRBV7-9 and TRBJ2-1; possible D gene TRBD2, 5 bases. There are 15 residues in the CDR3. The ends were cut back, 1 base at V and 5 bases at J, with 12 bases in the middle. Germline lookup yields CDR1 SEHNR and CDR2 FQNEAQ (reference sequence). CDR3 nucleotides: TGTGCCAGCAGCTTAGTTGTGTCGGGGAACAATGAGCAGTTCTTC. This sequence encodes CASSLVVSGNNEQFF.

In its sample, this clone was seen once. The V and J genes are TRBV4-1 and TRBJ1-2; D perhaps matches TRBD1 (5 bases). The germline CDR1 and CDR2 sequences are MGHRA and YSYEKL. The CDR3 contains 14 residues. The V gene lost 3 bases and the J gene lost 0 bases, with 8 bases spanning the gap. This chain's CDR3 is CASSQKTANYGYTF. The CDR3 nucleotides are TGCGCCAGCAGCCAGAAGACAGCTAACTATGGCTACACCTTC.

The V call is TRBV11-2, the J call TRBJ2-2, with no clear D. Germline assignment: CDR1 SGHAT and CDR2 FQNNGV. The germline V and J ends were trimmed by 5 bases and 7 bases, with 14 bases remaining between them. CDR3 size: 14 residues. The CDR3 DNA is TGTGCCAGCAGCCCCCATGAGCTTAGCGGGGAGCTGTTTTTT. It translates to CASSPHELSGELFF.